The source of this TCR beta chain is a study of cytotoxic CD8 clonotypes in ibrutinib-treated CLL. Study-level findings and limits: Clonality (at baseline) was higher than in age-matched healthy donors and tracked circulating CD8+ T-cell counts.

A note on this clone: Its target is not known.

Deep sequencing aimed at 1 in 200,000 to 1 in 1 million T cells' resolution. The method was immunoSEQ multiplex PCR; TCRdb's version includes in-frame clones alone and lacks a portion of them. This sample has roughly 97,000 clones, with approximately 82% found just once. The TCR sequence derives from a human donor with chronic lymphocytic leukemia. Sequenced material: PBMCs, taken after 12 months of ibrutinib treatment.

CDR3 protein: CASSPGGGRSPLHF. DNA of the CDR3: TGTGCCAGCAGCCCAGGGGGAGGTCGTTCACCCCTCCACTTT. The chain employs TRBV7-9 and TRBJ1-6, with TRBD1 matching over 7 bases. This CDR3 has 14 residues. The V gene's germline CDR1 is SEHNR and CDR2 FQNEAQ (reference sequence). The V segment lost 5 bases and the J segment 9 bases; nucleotides outside the gene matches: 7.